The rows below give T cell receptor beta chains drawn from one sample of a study of blood T cell repertoires in COVID-19. The protocol was immunoSEQ multiplex PCR, while the TCRdb copy is restricted to in-frame clones and leaves out a portion. In the table there are about 220,000 clones, about 90% of which are singletons. The sample taken for sequencing was PBMCs or T cells enriched from blood (not recorded which). The receptors originated from a woman between 50 and 59 years old with acute COVID-19. CDR3s include the opening cysteine and the closing phenylalanine or tryptophan. Fields, in order: J gene, CDR3 length, V gene, clone size, D gene, CDR3 protein, CDR3 DNA. D genes are given only for firm matches. Size tells how often a clone was seen (once, few, many) or the class of an expanded clone, and some rows leave it out.

>TRBJ2-5|14|TRBV5-8|once|TRBD1
CASSLDRGHETQYF
TGTGCCAGCAGCTTGGACAGGGGGCATGAGACCCAGTACTTC
>TRBJ2-1|16|TRBV3-1/TRBV3-2|once|TRBD2
CASSQDGLAGVHEQFF
TGTGCCAGCAGCCAAGATGGACTAGCGGGAGTGCATGAGCAGTTCTTC
>TRBJ1-5|12|TRBV7-9|-|-
CASSRGNQPQHF
TGTGCCAGCAGCCGAGGGAATCAGCCCCAGCATTTT
>TRBJ2-7|16|TRBV27|-|-
CASSLAAGLLTYEQYF
TGTGCCAGCAGTTTAGCTGCAGGACTACTAACCTACGAGCAGTACTTC
>TRBJ1-1|16|TRBV27|-|-
CASSPRGMRMNTEAFF
TGTGCCAGCAGCCCTCGGGGGATGAGGATGAACACTGAAGCTTTCTTT
>TRBJ1-2|15|TRBV19|-|TRBD1
CASSMWGQGNYGYTF
TGTGCCAGTAGTATGTGGGGACAGGGGAACTATGGCTACACCTTC
>TRBJ2-7|12|TRBV11-2|-|-
CASSPQGYEQYF
TGTGCCAGCAGCCCACAGGGTTACGAGCAGTACTTC
>TRBJ2-7|12|TRBV10-3|-|-
CAISVTSYEQYF
TGTGCCATCAGTGTAACCAGCTACGAGCAGTACTTC
>TRBJ2-2|16|TRBV19|many|-
CASSNPGGLDTGELFF
TGTGCCAGTAGTAACCCCGGGGGGCTAGATACCGGGGAGCTGTTTTTT
>TRBJ2-1|16|TRBV3-1/TRBV3-2|once|TRBD2
CASSQTTSGTGNEQFF
TGTGCCAGCAGCCAGACGACTAGCGGGACAGGCAATGAGCAGTTCTTC
>TRBJ2-7|12|TRBV30|few|TRBD1
CAWSDRGPEQYF
TGTGCCTGGAGTGACAGGGGGCCCGAGCAGTACTTC
>TRBJ1-1|14|TRBV27|few|-
CASIRWGGDTEAFF
TGTGCCAGCATCAGGTGGGGGGGGGACACTGAAGCTTTCTTT
>TRBJ2-7|16|TRBV15|-|TRBD2
CATSRGGRALSYEQYF
TGTGCCACCAGCAGAGGGGGGAGGGCCCTCTCCTACGAGCAGTACTTC
>TRBJ2-7|14|TRBV4-1|-|-
CASSPRGAGREQYF
TGCGCCAGCAGCCCGAGGGGTGCAGGGAGGGAGCAGTACTTC
>TRBJ2-1|13|TRBV12-3/TRBV12-4|-|-
CASSSGQSNEQFF
TGTGCCAGCAGTTCCGGACAGTCCAATGAGCAGTTCTTC
>TRBJ1-6|13|TRBV18|-|TRBD1
CASSSDRDSPLHF
TGTGCCAGCTCATCGGACAGGGATTCACCCCTCCACTTT
>TRBJ1-1|13|TRBV10-3|-|-
CAISLTMNTEAFF
TGTGCCATCAGCCTTACAATGAACACTGAAGCTTTCTTT
>TRBJ1-3|15|TRBV18|-|-
CASSPSDDSGNTIYF
TGTGCCAGCTCACCAAGCGACGACTCTGGAAACACCATATATTTT
>TRBJ2-3|16|TRBV5-1|-|TRBD2
CASSLTSGGNMDTQYF
TGCGCCAGCAGCTTAACTAGCGGGGGGAATATGGATACGCAGTATTTT
>TRBJ2-1|16|TRBV18|-|-
CASSPPSGSYAAEQFF
TGTGCCAGCTCACCACCGTCAGGGTCGTATGCGGCTGAGCAGTTCTTC
>TRBJ1-6|14|TRBV21-1|-|-
CASSKGAYNSPLHF
TGTGCCAGCAGCAAGGGGGCATATAATTCACCCCTCCACTTT
>TRBJ1-4|18|TRBV28|few|TRBD1
CASSFNPGLQGRAEKLFF
TGTGCCAGCAGTTTTAATCCGGGATTACAGGGGCGGGCGGAAAAACTGTTTTTT
>TRBJ2-7|14|TRBV4-1|-|-
CASSQTKESYEQYF
TGCGCCAGCAGCCAGACCAAGGAGTCATACGAGCAGTACTTC
>TRBJ2-2|18|TRBV9|few|TRBD1
CASSFRDRLIANTGELFF
TGTGCCAGCAGCTTCCGGGACAGGCTGATTGCGAACACCGGGGAGCTGTTTTTT
>TRBJ1-2|13|TRBV25-1|-|-
CASSITGSWDYTF
TGTGCCAGCAGTATAACAGGAAGTTGGGACTACACCTTC
>TRBJ1-1|14|TRBV7-9|-|TRBD1
CASSITTTGAQAFF
TGTGCCAGCAGCATTACTACCACAGGGGCCCAAGCTTTCTTT
>TRBJ2-7|17|TRBV7-9|-|TRBD1
CASSPPLVGQGAWEQYF
TGTGCCAGCAGCCCCCCTCTGGTCGGGCAGGGGGCGTGGGAGCAGTACTTC
>TRBJ2-1|16|TRBV27|-|TRBD2
CASSSLLAGGGNEQFF
TGTGCCAGCAGTTCCCTCCTAGCGGGAGGGGGCAATGAGCAGTTCTTC
>TRBJ2-1|11|TRBV28|-|-
CASSLPDKQFF
TGTGCCAGCAGTTTGCCGGACAAGCAGTTCTTC
>TRBJ2-7|13|TRBV24-1|-|TRBD2
CATSTSGNHEQYF
TGTGCCACCTCGACTAGCGGGAACCACGAGCAGTACTTC